Listed below are T cell receptor beta chains from one sample, sequenced in a study of Graves' ophthalmopathy and Graves' hyperthyroidism. TCRdb analysed the multiplex PCR reads with MiXCR anew, one entry per CDR3 protein. This sample has around 1,000,000 distinct CDR3 sequences; 36% occur once, and the top ten carry more than 9.5%. Sequenced input: peripheral blood or thyroid tissue (not recorded which). Source of these receptors: an adult man with Graves' hyperthyroidism. The CDR3 runs from the conserved cysteine through the conserved F or W. The D gene is left open where the match is weak.

d_call: .; v_call: TRBV29-1; j_call: TRBJ1-2; cdr3_aa: CSVEVFANPNYGYTF
d_call: .; v_call: TRBV4-3; j_call: TRBJ2-7; cdr3_aa: CASSQGTGSSATYEQYF
d_call: TRBD1; v_call: TRBV13; j_call: TRBJ2-5; cdr3_aa: CASSVGTGLKETQYF
d_call: TRBD2; v_call: TRBV12-3/TRBV12-4; j_call: .; cdr3_aa: CASSPGLAVGSEQFF
d_call: .; v_call: TRBV20-1; j_call: TRBJ1-5; cdr3_aa: CSARDRTEFGNQPQHF
d_call: .; v_call: TRBV2; j_call: TRBJ2-7; cdr3_aa: CASRGLGFWQYF
d_call: .; v_call: TRBV10-3; j_call: TRBJ2-5; cdr3_aa: CASRYRVLRETQYF
d_call: .; v_call: TRBV6-5; j_call: TRBJ1-5; cdr3_aa: CASGSSGKRGQPQHF
d_call: TRBD1; v_call: TRBV7-9; j_call: TRBJ2-7; cdr3_aa: CASSYSPDRGEQYF
d_call: .; v_call: TRBV7-9; j_call: TRBJ1-4; cdr3_aa: CASSLASAQVRQLNEKLFF
d_call: TRBD1; v_call: TRBV28; j_call: TRBJ1-1; cdr3_aa: CASSKTGGTVTEAFF
d_call: TRBD2; v_call: TRBV9; j_call: TRBJ2-7; cdr3_aa: CASSPSLTSGTYEQYF
d_call: TRBD1; v_call: TRBV25-1; j_call: TRBJ1-2; cdr3_aa: CASSTDRDGGYTF
d_call: TRBD1; v_call: TRBV5-1; j_call: TRBJ1-2; cdr3_aa: CASSFQGATNYGYTF
d_call: .; v_call: TRBV7-8; j_call: TRBJ1-5; cdr3_aa: CASTGGRLETQHF
d_call: TRBD2; v_call: TRBV6-5; j_call: TRBJ2-5; cdr3_aa: CASSDGAGMWTQYF
d_call: .; v_call: TRBV6-1; j_call: TRBJ1-1; cdr3_aa: CASSEAMGVSEAFF
d_call: TRBD1; v_call: TRBV9; j_call: TRBJ2-6; cdr3_aa: CASSDRDRVTPGANVLTF
d_call: .; v_call: TRBV4-3; j_call: TRBJ2-7; cdr3_aa: CASSRGGGGLREQYF
d_call: .; v_call: TRBV5-5; j_call: TRBJ1-2; cdr3_aa: CASSPHLSYGYTF
d_call: .; v_call: TRBV6-5; j_call: TRBJ1-1; cdr3_aa: CASSFRPGEAFF
d_call: .; v_call: TRBV14; j_call: TRBJ2-7; cdr3_aa: CASSQDPSGKQYF
d_call: TRBD1; v_call: TRBV5-5; j_call: TRBJ1-5; cdr3_aa: CASSFSGQGVYQPQHF
d_call: .; v_call: TRBV7-8; j_call: TRBJ2-5; cdr3_aa: CASSREAGQPQYF
d_call: .; v_call: TRBV7-9; j_call: TRBJ2-5; cdr3_aa: CASSLEGNSGAQYF
d_call: TRBD1; v_call: TRBV6-2/TRBV6-3; j_call: TRBJ1-5; cdr3_aa: CASRGDRGYNQPQHF
d_call: TRBD1; v_call: TRBV2; j_call: TRBJ2-5; cdr3_aa: CASSGGQGAQYF
d_call: .; v_call: TRBV2; j_call: TRBJ2-7; cdr3_aa: CASSEALLEGYEQYF
d_call: .; v_call: TRBV4-3; j_call: TRBJ1-4; cdr3_aa: CASRGDPNEKLFF
d_call: .; v_call: TRBV5-8; j_call: TRBJ2-7; cdr3_aa: CASSFGTGPVGYEQYF
d_call: .; v_call: TRBV11-2; j_call: TRBJ2-7; cdr3_aa: CASSLEPGPPYEQYF
d_call: .; v_call: TRBV9; j_call: TRBJ1-5; cdr3_aa: CASSVDSGQPQHF
d_call: TRBD1; v_call: TRBV11-1; j_call: TRBJ2-7; cdr3_aa: CASSHRDRKSYEQYF
d_call: .; v_call: TRBV6-2/TRBV6-3; j_call: TRBJ2-7; cdr3_aa: CASSYSSGDSYEQYF
d_call: .; v_call: TRBV6-5; j_call: TRBJ2-7; cdr3_aa: CASSADLSYEQYF
d_call: .; v_call: TRBV15; j_call: TRBJ1-5; cdr3_aa: CALPLYGRGNQPQHF
d_call: .; v_call: TRBV7-3; j_call: TRBJ2-2; cdr3_aa: CASKERKNTGELFF
d_call: .; v_call: TRBV19; j_call: TRBJ2-2; cdr3_aa: CASSTHATGELFF
d_call: .; v_call: TRBV30; j_call: TRBJ2-7; cdr3_aa: CAWSVLVTYEQYF
d_call: .; v_call: TRBV6-5; j_call: TRBJ1-6; cdr3_aa: CASSKQGGHGGSPLHF
d_call: .; v_call: TRBV5-1; j_call: TRBJ1-1; cdr3_aa: CASSRRGSEFAEAFF
d_call: .; v_call: TRBV7-9; j_call: TRBJ1-6; cdr3_aa: CASSPDAVNSPLHF
d_call: .; v_call: TRBV2; j_call: TRBJ1-4; cdr3_aa: CASRAVGKLFF
d_call: .; v_call: TRBV12-3/TRBV12-4; j_call: TRBJ2-2; cdr3_aa: CASSFWRAGETGELFF
d_call: .; v_call: TRBV6-4; j_call: TRBJ2-2; cdr3_aa: CASSDSSDTGELFF
d_call: .; v_call: TRBV20-1; j_call: TRBJ1-1; cdr3_aa: CSARAGGAGNTEAFF
d_call: TRBD1; v_call: TRBV4-1; j_call: TRBJ1-5; cdr3_aa: CASSRTGGSSNQPQHF
d_call: TRBD1; v_call: TRBV12-3/TRBV12-4; j_call: TRBJ2-5; cdr3_aa: CASSPDRGHGTQYF
d_call: .; v_call: TRBV11-2; j_call: TRBJ2-7; cdr3_aa: CASSHGVPPIYEQYF